This T cell receptor (beta chain) stems from a study of OX40 agonist ivuxolimab in advanced cancers. About the study as a whole: The costimulatory receptor OX40 (CD134) was targeted by ivuxolimab, a fully human IgG2 agonistic monoclonal antibody. Prior anti-PD-1, anti-PD-L1 or anti-CTLA-4 therapy was permitted, and checkpoint inhibitors had been received by about 36% of dose-escalation patients. Partial responses were achieved by three dose-escalation patients, of whom one had hepatocellular carcinoma and two had cutaneous melanoma. Peripheral TCRbeta sequencing was intended to test whether TCR sequence diversity was altered and clonal T-cell expansion was caused by ivuxolimab. In the dose-escalation cohort, more than 75% of patients were male, and the mean age was around 60 years, with a range of 23 to 79. Intravenous ivuxolimab was administered to patients every 2 weeks at six dose levels: 0.01, 0.1, 0.3, 1.5, 3 and 10 mg/kg. The paper reports the monotherapy dose-escalation portion (N = 52 patients) of the phase I ivuxolimab trial. Of the approximately 54 dose-escalation patients, hepatocellular carcinoma was present in some 19, melanoma in approximately 15, renal cell carcinoma in 9 and head and neck cancer in 9. The paper's findings and limits, for the study overall: After ivuxolimab, CD8+ T cells had more expanded clones than CD4+ T cells on average. Low levels of normalized T-cell clonal expansion were also seen in some patients who did not respond. Clonal expansion of both CD4+ and CD8+ blood T cells was observed from baseline to week 6 at doses 0.1 to 3.0 mg/kg. In the 0.1-3.0 mg/kg groups, partial responders were among the patients with the lowest normalized peripheral clonal expansion, particularly in CD8+ T cells. Antigen specificity was not determined for the clonally expanded peripheral T cells.

The trial excluded patients who had a history of autoimmune disease or were on systemic immunosuppression. Peripheral blood for TCR sequencing was drawn from every dose cohort at baseline, at cycle 4 day 1 and at cycle 7 day 1. Samples were obtained from an open-label, multicenter, first-in-human phase I dose-escalation trial of ivuxolimab. The trial enrolled adults with locally advanced or metastatic head and neck squamous cell, hepatocellular, melanoma or renal cell carcinoma. Before TCR sequencing, CD4+ T cells and CD8+ T cells from peripheral blood were sorted into separate populations. Genomic DNA was isolated from the sorted cells so that the TCRbeta CDR3 region could be sequenced. The immunoSEQ Assay was used to sequence the TCRbeta CDR3 regions. What TCRdb holds here is the immuneACCESS table cut down to in-frame rearrangements. Part of the clones is not present; checked against another copy, under half of the missing clones reflect an unresolved V gene, and the others are unexplained. For this sample the table gives 60,000 to 65,000 clones, of which 80% to 90% were detected only once. The ten largest clones represent about 10% of the sample.

CDR1 and CDR2 are drawn from the germline V gene: SGHRS, YFSETQ. The CDR3 numbers 16 residues from cysteine through phenylalanine. Only the CDR3 part of the read is kept: 48 bases, read in frame from the first base. The V and J ends are trimmed by 4 bases and 5 bases, leaving 21 bases between them. This clone appeared a few times. Its target antigen remains unknown. Base qualities were left out, and no much larger clone turns up one base away. Sequencing used CD4+ or CD8+ T cells sorted from blood, obtained in a trial of the OX40 agonist ivuxolimab. The TCR sequence derives from an adult with an advanced solid tumor such as melanoma, head and neck, liver or kidney cancer. The chain is encoded by TRBV5-1 joined to TRBJ2-5; perhaps TRBD1 is the D gene, with 6 bases matching. Here the CDR3 is given as CASSPDPRGGMETQYF. The nucleotides are TGCGCCAGCAGCCCCGACCCCAGGGGTGGGATGGAGACCCAGTACTTC. Reference TRBV5-1 and TRBJ2-5 genes cover what lies past the CDR3, so the full variable domain is KAGVTQTPRYLIKTRGQQVTLSCSPISGHRSVSWYQQTPGQGLQFLFEYFSETQRNKGNFPGRFSGRQFSNSRSEMNVSTLELGDSALYLCASSPDPRGGMETQYFGPGTRLLVL.